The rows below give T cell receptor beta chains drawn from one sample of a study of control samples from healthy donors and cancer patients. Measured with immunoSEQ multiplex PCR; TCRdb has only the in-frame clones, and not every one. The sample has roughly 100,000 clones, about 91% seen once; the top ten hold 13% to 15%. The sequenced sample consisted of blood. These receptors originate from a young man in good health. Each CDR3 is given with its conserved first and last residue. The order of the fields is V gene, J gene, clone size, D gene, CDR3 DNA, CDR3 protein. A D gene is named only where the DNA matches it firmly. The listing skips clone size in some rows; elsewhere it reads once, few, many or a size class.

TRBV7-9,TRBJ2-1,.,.,TGTGCCAGCAGCTTTGAAAGCTCCTACAATGAGCAGTTCTTC,CASSFESSYNEQFF
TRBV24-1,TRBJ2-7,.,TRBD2,TGTGCCACCAGTGGGGCGGGAGAGTACGAGCAGTACTTC,CATSGAGEYEQYF
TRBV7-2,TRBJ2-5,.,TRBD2,TGTGCCAGCAGCATCGGACTAGCGCAAGAGACCCAGTACTTC,CASSIGLAQETQYF
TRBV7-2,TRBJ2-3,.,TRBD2,TGTGCCAGCAGGCTCCTAGCGGGAGGGCCAGGAGATACGCAGTATTTT,CASRLLAGGPGDTQYF
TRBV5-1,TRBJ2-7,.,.,TGCGCCAGCAGCCCGCAACAGGGCTACGAGCAGTACTTC,CASSPQQGYEQYF
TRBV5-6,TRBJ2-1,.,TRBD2,TGTGCCAGCAGCTTCGAGGGAGGGTTCGATGAGCAGTTCTTC,CASSFEGGFDEQFF
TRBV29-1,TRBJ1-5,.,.,TGCAGCGTGATGGACATTGATCAGCCCCAGCATTTT,CSVMDIDQPQHF
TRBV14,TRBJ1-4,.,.,TGTGCCAGCAGCCAGATCCCCGCGCGGCTACTGGATAATGAAAAACTGTTTTTT,CASSQIPARLLDNEKLFF
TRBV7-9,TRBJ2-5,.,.,TGTGCCAGCAGCTTGACAGAGACCCAGTACTTC,CASSLTETQYF
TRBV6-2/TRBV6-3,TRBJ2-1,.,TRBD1,TGTGCCAGCAGTAACAGGGGGCCTGAGCAGTTCTTC,CASSNRGPEQFF
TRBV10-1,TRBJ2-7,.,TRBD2,TGCGCCAGCAGTTTTCGGACTAGCGGGAGTAAGTTCTACGAGCAGTACTTC,CASSFRTSGSKFYEQYF
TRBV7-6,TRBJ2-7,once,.,TGTGCCAGCAGCTTAGGCGGGGGCACCTACGAGCAGTACTTC,CASSLGGGTYEQYF
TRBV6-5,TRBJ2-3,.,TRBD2,TGTGCCAGCAGCAACCCTAGCGGGAGACCAGATACGCAGTATTTT,CASSNPSGRPDTQYF
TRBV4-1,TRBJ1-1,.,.,TGCGCCAGCAGCCAAGAGCCAGGGAACACTGAAGCTTTCTTT,CASSQEPGNTEAFF
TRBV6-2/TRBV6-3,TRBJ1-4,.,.,TGTGCCAGCAGTTACCGAAACCGGGCTAATGAAAAACTGTTTTTT,CASSYRNRANEKLFF
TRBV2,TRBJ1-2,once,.,TGTGCCAGCGTGTCATCCCACACAGGGCCGGATATGGATAACTATGGCTACACCTTC,CASVSSHTGPDMDNYGYTF
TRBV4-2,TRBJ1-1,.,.,TGTGCCAGCAGCCGTGGGGGTAAAGCTTTCTTT,CASSRGGKAFF
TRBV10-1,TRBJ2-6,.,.,TGCGCCAGCCGATGCCTTTCAATTGATGAAGCCAACGTCCTGACTTTC,CASRCLSIDEANVLTF
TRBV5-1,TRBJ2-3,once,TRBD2,TGCGCCAGCAGCTTGGCGCTAGCGGGCACAGATACGCAGTATTTT,CASSLALAGTDTQYF
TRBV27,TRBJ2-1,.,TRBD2,TGTGCCAGCAAGTTGGGCGGGAGGCAGTTCTTC,CASKLGGRQFF
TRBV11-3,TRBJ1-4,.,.,TGTGCCAGCACCCCAAGGGGTGAAGAAAAACTGTTTTTT,CASTPRGEEKLFF
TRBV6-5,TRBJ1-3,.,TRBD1,TGTGCCAGCAATTGGGGGGGACAGGCGGGAAACACCATATATTTT,CASNWGGQAGNTIYF
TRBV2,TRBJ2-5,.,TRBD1,TGTGCCAGCATCTACAGGGGACAAGAGACCCAGTACTTC,CASIYRGQETQYF
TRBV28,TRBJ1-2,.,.,TGTGCCAGCAGTTCGGACGGCTCGAACTATGGCTACACCTTC,CASSSDGSNYGYTF
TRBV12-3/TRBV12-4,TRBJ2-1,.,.,TGTGCCAGCAGTTTCATTCTCAACAATGAGCAGTTCTTC,CASSFILNNEQFF
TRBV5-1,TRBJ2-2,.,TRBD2,TGCGCCAGCAGCACCCTCGGGGCGGGAGTTGGCACCGGGGAGCTGTTTTTT,CASSTLGAGVGTGELFF
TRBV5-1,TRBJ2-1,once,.,TGCGCCAGCAGCCGTGCCGGGACTGCGGGGTTCTTC,CASSRAGTAGFF
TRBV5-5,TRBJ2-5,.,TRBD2,TGTGCCAGCAGCCACTCCCCGGGACTAGGAGGCGGGGAGACCCAGTACTTC,CASSHSPGLGGGETQYF
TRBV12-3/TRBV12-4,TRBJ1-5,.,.,TGTGCCAGCAGTTTAACGGGCAATCAGCCCCAGCATTTT,CASSLTGNQPQHF
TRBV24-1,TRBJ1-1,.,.,TGTGCCACCAGTGACTCCGCGTGGGGGAAGAACACTGAAGCTTTCTTT,CATSDSAWGKNTEAFF
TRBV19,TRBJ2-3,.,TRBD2,TGTGCCAGTAGTATTGGGGGGGACAGCACAGATACGCAGTATTTT,CASSIGGDSTDTQYF
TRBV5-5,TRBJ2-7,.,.,TGTGCCAGCAGCTTGAGTTTGGGAAAGGGTGAGCAGTACTTC,CASSLSLGKGEQYF
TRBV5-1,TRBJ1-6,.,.,TGCGCCAGCAGCTCTCAAGGCCAATTGGGCTCACCCCTCCACTTT,CASSSQGQLGSPLHF
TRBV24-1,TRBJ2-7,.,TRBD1,TGTGCCACCAGTGACCCAAGGCGACAGGGAAAGGAGCAGTACTTC,CATSDPRRQGKEQYF
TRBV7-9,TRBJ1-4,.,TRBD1,TGTGCCAGCAGCCCTCAGGGGGCGGTTGAAAAACTGTTTTTT,CASSPQGAVEKLFF
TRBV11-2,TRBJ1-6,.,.,TGTGCCAGCAGCTTAGGAACCAGTGGCAGGAGGAATTCACCCCTCCACTTT,CASSLGTSGRRNSPLHF
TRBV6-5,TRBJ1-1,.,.,TGTGCCAGCAGCCCGGGGAACACTGAAGCTTTCTTT,CASSPGNTEAFF
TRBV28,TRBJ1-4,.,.,TGTGCCAGCACCGGTAATGAAAAACTGTTTTTT,CASTGNEKLFF
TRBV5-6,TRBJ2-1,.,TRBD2,TGTGCCAGCAGCTTGGCGGGACTAGCCTACAATGAGCAGTTCTTC,CASSLAGLAYNEQFF
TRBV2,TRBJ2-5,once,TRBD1,TGTGCCAGCAGTGAAACTGGGACAGGCCAAGAGACCCAGTACTTC,CASSETGTGQETQYF
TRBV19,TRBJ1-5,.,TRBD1,TGTGCCAGTAGTATCGGGACAGGGGAGGGTAGCAATCAGCCCCAGCATTTT,CASSIGTGEGSNQPQHF
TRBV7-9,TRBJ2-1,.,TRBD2,TGTGCCAGCAGCGGAGGACTAGCGGGAGTGAATGAGCAGTTCTTC,CASSGGLAGVNEQFF
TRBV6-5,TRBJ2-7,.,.,TGTGCCAGCATGACCCCTATGGGGAAAGGCTACGAGCAGTACTTC,CASMTPMGKGYEQYF
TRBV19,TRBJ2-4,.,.,TGTGCCAGTAGTCCCGAGGGGGGTCTGTGGGACATTCAGTACTTC,CASSPEGGLWDIQYF
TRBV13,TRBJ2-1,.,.,TGTGCCAGCAGCTTACCGGGGCGACCAGTCAGTGAGCAGTTCTTC,CASSLPGRPVSEQFF
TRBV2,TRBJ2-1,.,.,TGTGCCAGCAGGCAAGCGGGTAACTCCTACAATGAGCAGTTCTTC,CASRQAGNSYNEQFF
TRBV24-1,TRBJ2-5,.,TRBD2,TGTGCCACCAGTGATTTGCCGACTAGCGGGAGGGCCGGACAGACCCAGTACTTC,CATSDLPTSGRAGQTQYF
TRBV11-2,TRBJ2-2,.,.,TGTGCCAGCAGCTTAAAGGCGGGTGCGGGCTACACGAACACCGGGGAGCTGTTTTTT,CASSLKAGAGYTNTGELFF
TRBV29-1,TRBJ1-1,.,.,TGCAGCGTGGGAGGGGCAGCGAACACTGAAGCTTTCTTT,CSVGGAANTEAFF
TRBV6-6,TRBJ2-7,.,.,TGTGCCAGCAGTCGGCCCCCGCGGACGGAGAAAGCCTACGAGCAGTACTTC,CASSRPPRTEKAYEQYF
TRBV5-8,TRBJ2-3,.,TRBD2,TGTGCCAGCAGCGCCGCGAAACTAGCGGGGAACACAGATACGCAGTATTTT,CASSAAKLAGNTDTQYF
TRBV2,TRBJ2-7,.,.,TGTGCCAGCAGTGACGGGGGCCTCTCCTACGAGCAGTACTTC,CASSDGGLSYEQYF
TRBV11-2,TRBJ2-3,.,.,TGTGCCAGCAGCTTAGGGAGCTCTAGCACAGATACGCAGTATTTT,CASSLGSSSTDTQYF
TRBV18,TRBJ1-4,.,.,TGTGCCAGCTCACCCCAGGGGACTAATGAAAAACTGTTTTTT,CASSPQGTNEKLFF
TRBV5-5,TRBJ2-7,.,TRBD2,TGTGCCAGCAGCCCCACTAGCGGGAACTACGAGCAGTACTTC,CASSPTSGNYEQYF